These 25 T cell receptor beta chains originate from one sample sequenced in a study of CD8 T cells in Susac syndrome. With random hexamers, reverse transcription was performed on roughly 0.5 to 1 ug of RNA. TCRdb re-analysed the immunoSEQ multiplex PCR reads in MiXCR, keeping a single row per CDR3 protein. This sample has 130,000 or so distinct CDR3 sequences, with 65% to 90% found just once. The specimen was CD8+ T cells from PBMCs. These receptors all come from a human donor with multiple sclerosis.

The genes are TRBV4-1 and TRBJ2-7; D may match TRBD1 or TRBD2 (6 bases each). This CDR3 is 14 amino acids long. The V gene's germline CDR1 is MGHRA and CDR2 YSYEKL. Trimming shortened V by 4 bases and J by 4 bases, and 14 bases separated the two germline ends. The DNA of the CDR3 is TGCGCCAGCAGCCTAGCGGTCAGGGGTTACGAGCAGTACTTC. Translated: CASSLAVRGYEQYF.

This clonotype was seen more than once but under ten times. V gene TRBV4-1 combines with J gene TRBJ2-1; 11 bases match TRBD2. There are 15 residues in the CDR3. Germline V gene sequence: CDR1 MGHRA, CDR2 YSYEKL. V dropped 3 bases and J dropped 6; count of bases not matched to a gene: 4. CDR3 nucleotide sequence: TGCGCCAGCAGCCAGGCGCTAGCGGGAGGCAATGAGCAGTTCTTC. It codes for CASSQALAGGNEQFF.

This clonotype showed up just a few times. The rearrangement joins TRBV12-3 or TRBV12-4 to TRBJ1-2; D might be TRBD1 (5 bases). V was pared by 4 bases and J by 5 bases, with 8 bases between. The CDR3 is 12 residues long. The CDR3 region is CASSYKGYGYTF. The CDR3 nucleotides are TGTGCCAGCAGTTATAAGGGGTATGGCTACACCTTC.

The chain links TRBV7-2 to TRBJ2-2; D is possibly TRBD1 (5 bases). The CDR3 has 15 residues. Germline assignment: CDR1 SGHTA and CDR2 FQGNSA. V lost 1 base to trimming and J lost 6 bases, with 12 bases between them. CDR3 sequence (DNA): TGTGCCAGCAGCTTAGGAAGGGGTCCCGCCGGGGAGCTGTTTTTT. This sequence encodes CASSLGRGPAGELFF.

The chain combines TRBV29-1 with TRBJ1-2; tentative D call: TRBD1 (5 bases). The V gene lost 3 bases and the J gene lost 7 bases, with 18 bases spanning the gap. The CDR3 sequence is 14 residues long. CDR1 and CDR2 (germline): SQVTM, ANQGSEA. Written as DNA, the CDR3 is TGCAGCGTTGAGGAAAAGGGGTTAACTATTGGCTACACCTTC. It encodes CSVEEKGLTIGYTF. Full variable domain (remainder filled in from reference TRBV29-1 and TRBJ1-2): SAVISQKPSRDICQRGTSLTIQCQVDSQVTMMFWYRQQPGQSLTLIATANQGSEATYESGFVIDKFPISRPNLTFSTLTVSNMSPEDSSIYLCSVEEKGLTIGYTFGSGTRLTVV.

J is TRBJ2-2 and V is TRBV5-6, with D uncertain. This CDR3 region has 16 residues. Germline V gene lookup returns CDR1 SGHDT and CDR2 YYEEEE. The V end was cut by 3 bases, the J end by 7 bases, with 19 bases between. The CDR3 is CASSYYLGLKDGELFF. Written as DNA, the CDR3 is TGTGCCAGCAGCTACTACCTGGGCCTCAAGGACGGGGAGCTGTTTTTT.

The chain combines TRBV7-8 with TRBJ1-2; 7 bases line up with TRBD1. This CDR3 has 16 residues. V lost 0 bases, J lost 4 bases, and 8 bases stayed unmatched. Germline V gives CDR1 SGHVS, CDR2 FQNEAQ. CDR3 nucleotides: TGTGCCAGCAGCTTAGCCGAGGGGGCGCGATTCTATGGCTACACCTTC. Translated: CASSLAEGARFYGYTF.

The chain links TRBV30 to TRBJ2-3; the match to TRBD2 covers 9 bases. The CDR3 runs 13 residues. Germline assignment: CDR1 GTSNPN and CDR2 SVGIG (reference sequence). Unmatched junction bases numbered 2, after V lost 6 bases and J lost 1 base. CDR3 in amino acids: CACAGGGTDTQYF. In nucleotides, the CDR3 is TGTGCCTGCGCGGGGGGGGGCACAGATACGCAGTATTTT. The whole variable domain, remainder taken from reference TRBV30 and TRBJ2-3, is SQTIHQWPATLVQPVGSPLSLECTVEGTSNPNLYWYRQAAGRGLQLLFYSVGIGQISSEVPQNLSASRPQDRQFILSSKKLLLSDSGFYLCACAGGGTDTQYFGPGTRLTVL.

This sequence joins TRBV2 and TRBJ1-3; D might be TRBD1 (6 bases). Trimming took 3 bases from V and 1 from J, leaving 10 bases between them. The germline gives CDR1 SNHLY, CDR2 FYNNEI. There are 15 residues in the CDR3. The CDR3 sequence is CASSDGGASGNTIYF. In nucleotides, the CDR3 is TGTGCCAGCAGTGACGGGGGGGCATCTGGAAACACCATATATTTT.

This clonotype was counted between two and nine times. This chain uses TRBV6-1 with TRBJ2-7; perhaps TRBD1 as D (5 bases). The CDR3 is made up of 13 amino acids. From germline, CDR1 is MNHNS and CDR2 SASEGT. Deletions cut 6 bases from V and 3 bases from J, with 12 bases between. In nucleotides, the CDR3 is TGTGCCAGCAGCGCCGGACACAACTACGAGCAGTACGTC. Residues: CASSAGHNYEQYV.

The CDR3 nucleotides are TGTGCCTGGAGTGTGGGTCCTAGCGTCTCTAACGAGCAGTACTTC. Amino acid sequence: CAWSVGPSVSNEQYF. This chain joins TRBV30 and TRBJ2-7; D possibly corresponds to TRBD2 (6 bases). V gave up 0 bases and J gave up 5 bases, with 17 bases separating them. The CDR3 sequence is 15 residues long. CDR1 GTSNPN and CDR2 SVGIG come from the germline V gene (reference sequence). Looking up the rest from reference TRBV30 and TRBJ2-7 gives the full variable domain: SQTIHQWPATLVQPVGSPLSLECTVEGTSNPNLYWYRQAAGRGLQLLFYSVGIGQISSEVPQNLSASRPQDRQFILSSKKLLLSDSGFYLCAWSVGPSVSNEQYFGPGTRLTVT.

This clonotype came up a few times. The chain links TRBV7-9 to TRBJ2-3; TRBD2 might be the D (6 bases). The germline V gene has CDR1 SEHNR and CDR2 FQNEAQ (reference sequence). V lost 5 bases and J 3 bases, leaving 15 bases between the germline ends. There are 15 residues in the CDR3. CDR3 region: CASSPLGGSTDTQYF. CDR3 sequence (DNA): TGTGCCAGCAGCCCCTTGGGAGGATCTACAGATACGCAGTATTTT.

This clonotype was seen only a few times. One junction end does not reproduce the germline sequence, and a read error may be involved. The chain combines TRBV11-3 with TRBJ2-2; TRBD2 is a possible D gene (5 bases). This CDR3 has 13 residues. Germline CDR1 and CDR2: SGHNT and YENEEA. CDR3 protein: CASREGNTGELFF. As DNA, the CDR3 is TGTGCCAGTCGCGAGGGCAACACCGGGGAGCTCTTTTTT. The variable domain in full, completed from reference TRBV11-3 and TRBJ2-2, reads EAGVVQSPRYKIIEKKQPVAFWCNPISGHNTLYWYLQNLGQGPELLIRYENEEAVDDSQLPKDRFSAERLKGVDSTLKIQPAELGDSAVYLCASREGNTGELFFGEGSRLTVL.

Here the CDR3 reads CASSSSARASTDTQYF. CDR3 sequence (DNA): TGTGCCAGCAGTTCCTCAGCCCGGGCGAGCACAGATACGCAGTATTTT. The V call is TRBV27, the J call TRBJ2-3; D unresolved. CDR3 length: 16 residues. Trimming cost V 4 bases and J 0 bases, with 14 bases left between them. Per germline, CDR1 MNHEY and CDR2 SMNVEV (reference sequence).

This chain uses TRBV27 with TRBJ1-4; possible D gene TRBD1, 6 bases. Germline CDR1 MNHEY, CDR2 SMNVEV (reference sequence). V was clipped by 5 bases and J by 11 bases, with 9 bases between them. There are 11 residues in the CDR3. The CDR3 loop is CASSATGKLFF. As DNA, the CDR3 is TGTGCCAGCAGTGCCACAGGGAAACTGTTTTTT.

The chain has TRBV21-1 and TRBJ1-5; the D segment call TRBD1 is taken from the table without a DNA check. TRBV21-1 is a recognized pseudogene. The CDR3 is 17 residues long. The CDR3 loop reads CASRTGVLDREDQPQHF. The CDR3, as DNA: TGTGCCAGCAGAACGGGGGTTCTGGACCGAGAGGATCAGCCCCAGCATTTT.

The CDR3 DNA follows: TGTGCCAGCGCCGTCGGGGGAACCTACGAGCAGTACTTC. Its protein product is CASAVGGTYEQYF. The chain links TRBV11-2 to TRBJ2-7, with a possible D match to TRBD2 (6 bases). This CDR3 contains 13 residues. Germline values: CDR1 SGHAT, CDR2 FQNNGV. With 8 bases removed from V and 2 bases from J, the gap between germline ends came to 13 bases.

This clonotype occurred once. This rearrangement joins TRBV28 to TRBJ2-7; D is perhaps TRBD2 (6 bases). CDR1 and CDR2 (germline): MDHEN, SYDVKM. The CDR3 has 14 residues. V lost 5 bases, J lost 7 bases, and 18 bases lay in between. This chain's CDR3 is CASSPPGTPAEQYF. The CDR3 DNA follows: TGTGCCAGCAGTCCCCCCGGGACTCCGGCGGAGCAGTACTTC.

The chain uses TRBV18 and TRBJ2-1; D perhaps matches TRBD1 (5 bases). This CDR3 comprises 13 residues. Between the trimmed V and J ends, which lost 2 bases and 9 bases, there was a span of 11 bases. Germline CDR1 is KGHSH and CDR2 is LQKENI. This CDR3 is CASSPGAGIEQFF. CDR3 in DNA: TGTGCCAGCTCACCAGGGGCTGGCATTGAGCAGTTCTTC.

The chain couples TRBV2 to TRBJ2-7; D tentatively fits TRBD1 or TRBD2 (6 bases each). Germline V CDR1 and CDR2: SNHLY, FYNNEI. Trimming removed 11 bases from V and 2 bases from J, with 22 bases in between. This CDR3 has 15 residues. CDR3 amino acids: CAGGGRTDKAYEQYF. Written as DNA, the CDR3 is TGTGCCGGTGGGGGGAGGACAGATAAAGCCTACGAGCAGTACTTC.

The CDR3 here is CASSWGTAEQETQYF. For the CDR3, the DNA is TGTGCCAGCAGCTGGGGGACCGCCGAACAAGAGACCCAGTACTTC. The chain employs TRBV5-4 and TRBJ2-5, with D tentatively TRBD1 or TRBD2 (5 bases each). Trimming stripped 3 bases from V and 2 bases from J, with 14 bases between. The CDR3 extends over 15 amino acids. The germline gives CDR1 SGHNT, CDR2 YYREEE (reference sequence).

V gene TRBV27 combines with J gene TRBJ1-4, with D unresolved. V was pared by 5 bases and J by 1 base, with 8 bases between. CDR3 size: 14 residues. In germline, CDR1 is MNHEY, CDR2 SMNVEV (reference sequence). In DNA, the CDR3 is TGTGCCAGCAGTGACATTTTAACTAATGAAAAACTGTTTTTT. Translation gives CASSDILTNEKLFF.

This clonotype was seen a few times. The V call is TRBV6-1, the J call TRBJ2-3; D might be TRBD2 (6 bases). This CDR3 contains 13 residues. Germline CDR1 and CDR2: MNHNS and SASEGT. Trimming shortened V by 3 bases and J by 14 bases, and 18 bases separated the two germline ends. CDR3 in DNA: TGTGCCAGCAGTGACGCGTCCGGGAGCAAGGCGTATTTT. Translation: CASSDASGSKAYF.

The chain carries TRBV6-5 and TRBJ2-1, with D hard to call. The germline gives CDR1 MNHEY, CDR2 SVGAGI. This CDR3 comprises 13 residues. V was trimmed by 2 bases and J by 5 bases, leaving 7 bases between them. The CDR3 DNA is TGTGCCAGCAGTTACGGGTCCCACAATGAGCAGTTCTTC. Its translation: CASSYGSHNEQFF.

The J gene is TRBJ1-1, the V gene TRBV7-2; D is undetermined. The V gene lost 3 bases and the J gene lost 5 bases, with 10 bases spanning the gap. This CDR3 has 13 residues. The V gene's germline CDR1 is SGHTA and CDR2 FQGNSA. The CDR3 DNA reads as TGTGCCAGCAGCTTGCCACACGAAACTGAAGCTTTCTTT. This encodes CASSLPHETEAFF.